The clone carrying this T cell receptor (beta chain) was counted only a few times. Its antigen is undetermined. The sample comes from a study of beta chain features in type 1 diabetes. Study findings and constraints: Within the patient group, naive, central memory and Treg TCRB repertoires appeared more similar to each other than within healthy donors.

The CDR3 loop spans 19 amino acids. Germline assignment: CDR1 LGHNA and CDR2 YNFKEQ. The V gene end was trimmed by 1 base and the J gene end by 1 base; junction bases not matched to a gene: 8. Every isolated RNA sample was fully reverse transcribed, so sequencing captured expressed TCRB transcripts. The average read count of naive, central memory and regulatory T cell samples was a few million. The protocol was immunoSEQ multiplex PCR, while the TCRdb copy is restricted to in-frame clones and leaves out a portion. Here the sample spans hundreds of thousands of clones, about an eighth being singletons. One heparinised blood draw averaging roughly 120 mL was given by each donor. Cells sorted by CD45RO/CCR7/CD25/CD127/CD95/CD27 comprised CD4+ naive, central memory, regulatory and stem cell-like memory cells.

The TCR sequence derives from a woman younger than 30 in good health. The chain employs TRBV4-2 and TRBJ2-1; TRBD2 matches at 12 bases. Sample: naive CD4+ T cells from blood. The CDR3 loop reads CASSQGKVTSGGSYNEQFF. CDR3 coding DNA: TGTGCCAGCAGCCAAGGGAAAGTGACTAGCGGGGGATCCTACAATGAGCAGTTCTTC.